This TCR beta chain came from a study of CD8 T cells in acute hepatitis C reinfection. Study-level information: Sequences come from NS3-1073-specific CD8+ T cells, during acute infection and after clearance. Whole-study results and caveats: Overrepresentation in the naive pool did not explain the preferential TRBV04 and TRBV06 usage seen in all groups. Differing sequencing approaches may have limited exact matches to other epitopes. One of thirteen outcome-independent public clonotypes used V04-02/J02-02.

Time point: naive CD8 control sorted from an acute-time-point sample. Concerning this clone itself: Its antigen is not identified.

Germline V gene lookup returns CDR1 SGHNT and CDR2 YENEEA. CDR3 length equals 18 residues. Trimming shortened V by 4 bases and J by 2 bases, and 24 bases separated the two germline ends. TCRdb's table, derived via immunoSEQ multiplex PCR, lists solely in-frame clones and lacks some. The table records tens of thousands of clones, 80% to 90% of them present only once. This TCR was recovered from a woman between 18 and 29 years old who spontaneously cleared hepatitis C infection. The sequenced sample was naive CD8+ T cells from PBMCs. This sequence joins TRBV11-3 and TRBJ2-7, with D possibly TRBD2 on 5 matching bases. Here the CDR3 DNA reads TGTGCCAGCAGCTGCCCCGGTAGTCGGAGGCCCACCCCCTACGAGCAGTACTTC. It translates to CASSCPGSRRPTPYEQYF.